This entry lists 32 T cell receptor beta chains sequenced from one sample in a study of blood T cell repertoires in COVID-19. Using immunoSEQ multiplex PCR, the repertoire was profiled, and TCRdb retains in-frame clones only, with some absent. Here the sample spans about 210,000 clones, approximately 90% being singletons. Sequencing used peripheral blood. These receptors were obtained from a man aged 25-45 years with acute or convalescent COVID-19.

The V call is TRBV5-4, the J call TRBJ2-7, with D possibly matching TRBD1 (6 bases). The CDR3 spans 11 residues. Trimming removed 4 bases from V and 7 bases from J, with 9 bases in between. Per germline, CDR1 SGHNT and CDR2 YYREEE (reference sequence). CDR3: CASSPGTEQYF. CDR3 coding DNA: TGTGCCAGCAGCCCGGGGACAGAGCAGTACTTC.

The chain recombines TRBV28 with TRBJ2-1; tentative D call: TRBD2 (5 bases). This CDR3 contains 14 residues. Trimming left V 8 bases short and J 4 bases short, with 15 bases between. CDR1 is MDHEN and CDR2 is SYDVKM in the germline V gene. CDR3 DNA: TGTGCCAGCGGTAGGCGCGGAGGATACAATGAGCAGTTCTTC. This gives the protein CASGRRGGYNEQFF.

The chain carries TRBV5-6 and TRBJ2-1; possible D gene TRBD1, 6 bases. Germline CDR1 and CDR2: SGHDT and YYEEEE. The CDR3 is made up of 16 amino acids. Trimming shortened V by 0 bases and J by 4 bases, and 14 bases separated the two germline ends. The CDR3 nucleotides are TGTGCCAGCAGCTTGGTGGGGGACACCGCATACAATGAGCAGTTCTTC. Translation: CASSLVGDTAYNEQFF.

Here the CDR3 DNA reads TGTGCCAGCAGTTACAGCAGGGGACAGGGCGGAAACACCATATATTTT. This gives the protein CASSYSRGQGGNTIYF. The chain couples TRBV6-6 to TRBJ1-3, with 9 bases identical to TRBD1. The CDR3 is 16 amino acids. From germline, CDR1 is MNHNY and CDR2 SVGAGI (reference sequence). Unmatched junction bases numbered 6, after V lost 2 bases and J lost 4 bases.

The chain employs TRBV6-1 and TRBJ2-7; D gene uncertain. Trimming left V 2 bases short and J 6 bases short, with 8 bases between. Germline CDR1 is MNHNS and CDR2 is SASEGT. The CDR3 consists of 12 residues. Here the CDR3 reads CASSERTSEQYF. Written as DNA, the CDR3 is TGTGCCAGCAGTGAACGAACTTCCGAGCAGTACTTC.

The chain employs TRBV27 and TRBJ1-2; D gene uncertain. The CDR3 is made up of 14 amino acids. CDR1 and CDR2 (germline): MNHEY, SMNVEV (reference sequence). Trimming pared 1 base from V and 8 bases from J, leaving 14 bases between. CDR3: CASSLYHASTGYTF. In nucleotides, the CDR3 is TGTGCCAGCAGTTTATACCACGCCTCTACCGGCTACACCTTC.

This clone appeared a single time. The V and J genes are TRBV7-9 and TRBJ1-4, with 7 bases that match TRBD1. The CDR3 covers 15 residues. V lost 1 base and J lost 8; bases outside the gene matches: 7. CDR1 and CDR2 (germline): SEHNR, FQNEAQ (reference sequence). The CDR3 nucleotides are TGTGCCAGCAGCTTAGAACTAGGGGGCTCAGAAAAACTGTTTTTT. It codes for CASSLELGGSEKLFF.

This clone was counted a few times. J is TRBJ2-7 and V is TRBV2, with 7 bases matching TRBD2. V shed 6 bases, J shed 2 bases, and the junction held 10 bases outside the gene matches. CDR1 is SNHLY, CDR2 FYNNEI, per germline. The CDR3 covers 15 residues. As DNA, the CDR3 is TGTGCCAGCAGGTCTAATTCAGCGGGAACCTACGAGCAGTACTTC. Translated, it gives CASRSNSAGTYEQYF.

The rearrangement joins TRBV9 to TRBJ2-1, with 9 bases aligning to TRBD1. The CDR3 totals 14 residues. CDR1 is SGDLS, CDR2 YYNGEE, per germline. Trimming at V came to 3 bases and at J to 2 bases, leaving 0 bases not matched to a gene. CDR3 amino acids: CASSGQGAYNEQFF. As DNA, the CDR3 is TGTGCCAGCAGCGGACAGGGGGCCTACAATGAGCAGTTCTTC.

The chain has TRBV9 and TRBJ2-2, with 13 bases identical to TRBD2. The CDR3 consists of 16 residues. Germline assignment: CDR1 SGDLS and CDR2 YYNGEE. V dropped 4 bases and J dropped 7; count of bases not matched to a gene: 7. The CDR3 bases are TGTGCCAGCAGCCCCTGGACTAGCGGGGGAATCGGGGAGCTGTTTTTT. Its protein product is CASSPWTSGGIGELFF.

V usage is TRBV6-5 and J usage is TRBJ2-7; 8 positions agree with TRBD1. Trimming removed 4 bases from V and 3 bases from J; junction bases left unmatched: 11. The CDR3 is 16 amino acids. Per the germline V gene, CDR1 is MNHEY and CDR2 is SVGAGI. The CDR3, as DNA: TGTGCCAGCAGTTCAGAACCGGGACAGGCTGGCTACGAGCAGTACTTC. This codes for CASSSEPGQAGYEQYF.

The genes are TRBV12-2 and TRBJ1-1; whether TRBD1, the table's D call, matches the DNA was not checked. TRBV12-2 is termed a pseudogene. This CDR3 region has 16 residues. In DNA form, the CDR3 reads TGTGCAAGTCGCTCGCGCCGGACAGGGTTCGACACTGAAGCTTTCTTT. This codes for CASRSRRTGFDTEAFF.

The genes are TRBV5-1 and TRBJ2-7; maybe TRBD2 (6 bases). Between the trimmed V and J ends, which lost 0 bases and 6 bases, there was a span of 19 bases. The germline CDR1 and CDR2 sequences are SGHRS and YFSETQ. This CDR3 has 16 residues. CDR3 residues: CASSLVGGLVRSEQYF. In DNA form, the CDR3 reads TGCGCCAGCAGCTTGGTTGGGGGGTTAGTGAGGAGCGAGCAGTACTTC.

The rearrangement joins TRBV11-3 to TRBJ2-3; D is ambiguous. Looked up from germline, CDR1 is SGHNT and CDR2 is YENEEA. This CDR3 spans 14 amino acids. V was clipped by 5 bases and J by 2 bases, with 11 bases between them. Here the CDR3 reads CASSLRGSTDTQYF. The CDR3 DNA sequence: TGTGCCAGCAGCCTCAGAGGTTCCACAGATACGCAGTATTTT.

This sequence joins TRBV3-1 (or the pseudogene TRBV3-2) and TRBJ2-1, with 8 nucleotides matching TRBD2. Germline lookup yields CDR1 LGHDT and CDR2 YNNKEL (reference sequence). CDR3 length equals 16 residues. After removal of 4 bases from V and 9 bases from J, the junction contained 14 bases not matched to a gene. The CDR3, as DNA: TGTGCCAGCAGCCCCCAGGCGGGAGGTACGTCTAGTGAGCAGTTCTTC. It is translated as CASSPQAGGTSSEQFF.

The rearrangement uses TRBV28 and TRBJ2-7; possible D gene TRBD2, 6 bases. The CDR3 runs to 17 residues. Trimming shortened V by 6 bases and J by 5 bases, and 26 bases separated the two germline ends. Germline assignment: CDR1 MDHEN and CDR2 SYDVKM. The CDR3 sequence: CASSLGGAEGWINEQYF. DNA for the CDR3: TGTGCCAGCAGCCTAGGAGGGGCCGAAGGGTGGATCAACGAGCAGTACTTC.

This chain links TRBV11-2 with TRBJ1-5; 7 bases map to TRBD1. The length of the CDR3 is 16 residues. The junction had 12 bases not matched to a gene; V was cut back by 5 bases and J by 5 bases. Germline V gene sequence: CDR1 SGHAT, CDR2 FQNNGV. CDR3 nucleotide sequence: TGTGCCAGCAGCGTATCGACAGGGAATCGAGATCAGCCCCAGCATTTT. Protein product: CASSVSTGNRDQPQHF.

This clone was found once. The rearrangement uses TRBV11-3 and TRBJ2-1; 7 nucleotides agree with TRBD2. CDR1 and CDR2 from the germline V gene are SGHNT and YENEEA. V lost 7 bases to trimming and J lost 6 bases; unmatched junction nucleotides: 6. The CDR3 spans 13 residues. Here the CDR3 reads CASKGRGTNEQFF. The CDR3 DNA follows: TGTGCCAGCAAAGGGAGGGGTACCAATGAGCAGTTCTTC.

This rearrangement joins TRBV7-2 to TRBJ2-3, with 12 bases fitting TRBD2. With V trimmed by 4 bases and J by 0 bases, 8 bases remained unmatched. The CDR3 sequence is 18 residues long. Germline CDR1 SGHTA, CDR2 FQGNSA. In nucleotides, the CDR3 is TGTGCCAGCAGCTCTAGCGGGAGGGCAAGGGCTAGCACAGATACGCAGTATTTT. Its protein product is CASSSSGRARASTDTQYF.

This clone was counted between two and nine times. This rearrangement joins TRBV28 to TRBJ1-5; the D is unclear. The CDR3 sequence is 14 residues long. CDR1 and CDR2 (germline): MDHEN, SYDVKM. V was shortened by 2 bases and J by 4 bases, with 9 bases between the two germline ends. CDR3 bases: TGTGCCAGCAGTTTAGGGGAGGTTAATCAGCCCCAGCATTTT. Protein: CASSLGEVNQPQHF.

This clone was recorded once. This chain joins TRBV9 and TRBJ2-3, with 11 bases that match TRBD2. The CDR3 loop spans 15 amino acids. CDR1 is SGDLS, CDR2 YYNGEE, per germline. Trimming removed 1 base from V and 5 bases from J; junction bases left unmatched: 3. This CDR3 reads CASSVTSGRIDTQYF. The CDR3 DNA follows: TGTGCCAGCAGCGTAACTAGCGGGAGAATAGATACGCAGTATTTT.

This clone showed up just once. The J gene is TRBJ2-1, the V gene TRBV15; D is ambiguous. CDR1 and CDR2 from the germline V gene are LNHNV and YYDKDF (reference sequence). There are 12 residues in the CDR3. The V gene lost 2 bases and the J gene lost 7 bases, with 6 bases spanning the gap. DNA for the CDR3: TGTGCCACCAGCAGATCGTATAATGAGCAGTTCTTC. Translated, it gives CATSRSYNEQFF. Based on the CDR3 plus reference TRBV15 and TRBJ2-1, the full variable domain is DAMVIQNPRYQVTQFGKPVTLSCSQTLNHNVMYWYQQKSSQAPKLLFHYYDKDFNNEADTPDNFQSRRPNTSFCFLDIRSPGLGDTAMYLCATSRSYNEQFFGPGTRLTVL.

This clone was recorded once. The rearrangement links TRBV29-1 to TRBJ1-1; D is possibly TRBD1 (6 bases). Germline-derived CDR1 and CDR2 are SQVTM and ANQGSEA. Trimming shortened V by 6 bases and J by 6 bases, and 11 bases separated the two germline ends. This CDR3 has 11 residues. CDR3 in amino acids: CSVTNRAEAFF. CDR3 coding DNA: TGCAGCGTGACAAACAGGGCTGAAGCTTTCTTT.

The chain joins TRBV19 to TRBJ2-1, with a possible D match to TRBD1 (6 bases). The CDR3 loop spans 13 amino acids. Germline CDR1 reads LNHDA; CDR2 reads SQIVND (reference sequence). V gave up 6 bases and J gave up 3 bases, with 9 bases separating them. As DNA, the CDR3 is TGTGCCAGTAGCGGACAGTACTACAATGAGCAGTTCTTC. This codes for CASSGQYYNEQFF.

The chain recombines TRBV28 with TRBJ2-4; 10 bases align to TRBD2. V was clipped by 10 bases and J by 1 base; unmatched bases: 7. The CDR3 totals 15 residues. CDR1 and CDR2 from the germline V gene are MDHEN and SYDVKM. In DNA form, the CDR3 reads TGTGCCACCGCAACTAGCGGGATTGCCAAAAACATTCAGTACTTC. Amino acids: CATATSGIAKNIQYF.

The rearrangement links TRBV28 to TRBJ2-1; tentatively, D is TRBD2 (7 bases). CDR3 length: 15 residues. Trimming removed 4 bases from V and 8 bases from J, with 18 bases in between. From germline, CDR1 is MDHEN and CDR2 SYDVKM. The CDR3 DNA sequence: TGTGCCAGCAGTTCGAGGACAGCGGGGCAGGATGAGCAGTTCTTC. Amino acids: CASSSRTAGQDEQFF.

This chain joins TRBV5-1 and TRBJ2-7; TRBD1 aligns across 9 bases. This CDR3 has 17 residues. Per the germline V gene, CDR1 is SGHRS and CDR2 is YFSETQ. The V gene end was trimmed by 1 base and the J gene end by 4 bases; junction bases not matched to a gene: 12. The CDR3 nucleotides are TGCGCCAGCAGCTTGAGTGTTTCGGGACAGGGCCTTTACGAGCAGTACTTC. This encodes CASSLSVSGQGLYEQYF.

The rearrangement uses TRBV7-9 and TRBJ2-7; D might be TRBD2 (6 bases). V was shortened by 4 bases and J by 4 bases, with 14 bases between the two germline ends. The CDR3 is 14 amino acids. Germline-derived CDR1 and CDR2 are SEHNR and FQNEAQ (reference sequence). The CDR3 region has the DNA TGTGCCAGCAGCTCGGGATTTGGGAGGTACGAGCAGTACTTC. The encoded protein is CASSSGFGRYEQYF.

The CDR3 DNA is TGTGCCAGCAGTCCCTTGGGGGGTAGGTTATATTTT. This translates into CASSPLGGRLYF. The chain is built from TRBV27 and TRBJ1-3; possibly TRBD1 for D (5 bases). The CDR3 loop spans 12 amino acids. Per germline, CDR1 MNHEY and CDR2 SMNVEV (reference sequence). Trimming cost V 5 bases and J 14 bases, with 16 bases left between them.

This clone was counted once. This chain connects TRBV4-1 to TRBJ2-2, with 7 bases matching TRBD1. Trimming removed 0 bases from V and 5 bases from J; junction bases left unmatched: 6. CDR1 and CDR2 (germline): MGHRA, YSYEKL. The CDR3 is 16 residues long. The CDR3 nucleotides are TGCGCCAGCAGCCAAGATCCAGGGGGAATAACCGGGGAGCTGTTTTTT. Its protein product is CASSQDPGGITGELFF.

V gene TRBV28 combines with J gene TRBJ2-7, with 8 bases fitting TRBD1. The germline CDR1 and CDR2 sequences are MDHEN and SYDVKM. Trimming cost V 3 bases and J 0 bases; bases outside gene matches: 10. The CDR3 extends over 17 amino acids. The CDR3 sequence is CASSLPGQGTSSYEQYF. DNA for the CDR3: TGTGCCAGCAGTTTGCCCGGACAGGGAACCAGCTCCTACGAGCAGTACTTC.

The chain employs TRBV10-3 and TRBJ1-6, with 7 bases identical to TRBD1. The germline V gene encodes CDR1 ENHRY and CDR2 SYGVKD. The CDR3 is made up of 14 amino acids. The V gene end was trimmed by 8 bases and the J gene end by 4 bases; junction bases not matched to a gene: 5. The CDR3 DNA reads TGTGCCATCGGACAGGATCGATATAATTCACCCCTCCACTTT. Translated, it gives CAIGQDRYNSPLHF.